Below, 13 T cell receptor beta chains from the same sample are listed, as sequenced in a study of cytotoxic CD8 clonotypes in ibrutinib-treated CLL. The method was immunoSEQ multiplex PCR; TCRdb's version includes in-frame clones alone and lacks a portion of them. The table includes fewer than 100,000 clones, around 79% detected once. The specimen was PBMCs, collected after 12 months of ibrutinib treatment. Source of these receptors: a human donor with chronic lymphocytic leukemia.

As concerns this clone: Other DNA sequences in this sample translate to the same CDR3. The chain joins TRBV28 to TRBJ1-1; D is uncertain. CDR1 and CDR2 from the germline V gene are MDHEN and SYDVKM. This CDR3 is 13 amino acids long. The V and J ends lost 5 bases and 1 base respectively, with 8 bases between them. The CDR3 coding sequence is TGTGCCAGCAGTCTCACAGAGAACACTGAAGCTTTCTTT. It translates to CASSLTENTEAFF.

The CDR3 here is CASSPRRGADTQYF. As DNA, the CDR3 is TGTGCCAGCAGCCCCCGGCGGGGGGCAGATACGCAGTATTTT. This chain uses TRBV7-2 with TRBJ2-3; 8 positions agree with TRBD2. CDR3 length: 14 amino acids. V dropped 5 bases and J dropped 4; count of bases not matched to a gene: 5. Germline CDR1 SGHTA, CDR2 FQGNSA.

This chain uses TRBV10-3 with TRBJ1-2; possible D gene TRBD1, 6 bases. V was pared by 2 bases and J by 7 bases, with 8 bases between. CDR3 length: 12 residues. The germline V gene encodes CDR1 ENHRY and CDR2 SYGVKD. Here the CDR3 reads CAISEQGGGYTF. The CDR3 region has the DNA TGTGCCATCAGTGAGCAAGGGGGTGGCTACACCTTC.

The chain links TRBV10-3 to TRBJ1-2; possible D gene TRBD1, 6 bases. Germline V CDR1 and CDR2: ENHRY, SYGVKD. The CDR3 sequence is 15 residues long. Trimming left V 0 bases short and J 3 bases short, with 11 bases between. CDR3 DNA: TGTGCCATCAGTGAGTCACAGGGTGTCGACTATGGCTACACCTTC. This encodes CAISESQGVDYGYTF.

A single count supports this clone. The chain combines TRBV5-1 with TRBJ1-2; TRBD1 matches 7 bases. CDR3 size: 11 residues. In germline, CDR1 is SGHRS, CDR2 YFSETQ. V lost 1 base to trimming and J lost 10 bases; unmatched junction nucleotides: 1. The CDR3 loop reads CASSLTGDYTF. Here the CDR3 DNA reads TGCGCCAGCAGCTTGACAGGGGACTACACCTTC.

As for this clone: At one end, the junction sequence differs from germline, possibly due to a read error. The chain has TRBV7-9 and TRBJ2-7; no clear D gene. In germline, CDR1 is SEHNR, CDR2 FQNEAQ (reference sequence). The CDR3 extends over 13 amino acids. In DNA, the CDR3 is TGTGCCAGCAGCTTAGCGGGCACCTACCAGCAGTACTTC. Protein sequence: CASSLAGTYQQYF.

The rearrangement links TRBV5-1 to TRBJ2-5, with D perhaps matching TRBD2 (6 bases). The germline gives CDR1 SGHRS, CDR2 YFSETQ. Trimming shortened V by 4 bases and J by 7 bases, and 17 bases separated the two germline ends. This CDR3 contains 14 residues. The CDR3 sequence: CASSPQGTGGTQYF. DNA for the CDR3: TGCGCCAGCAGCCCCCAGGGCACCGGGGGGACCCAGTACTTC.

The rearrangement links TRBV19 to TRBJ2-3; the D is unclear. Trimming removed 6 bases at V and 2 bases at J, with 12 bases between. Germline CDR1 is LNHDA and CDR2 is SQIVND (reference sequence). CDR3 size: 14 residues. This CDR3 is CASRQPGPTDTQYF. CDR3 DNA: TGTGCCAGTAGACAGCCCGGGCCCACAGATACGCAGTATTTT.

The chain's CDR3 is CASSLPPTDTQYF. DNA for the CDR3: TGTGCCAGCAGCCTACCCCCCACAGATACGCAGTATTTT. This chain connects TRBV7-9 to TRBJ2-3, with no clear D. V was shortened by 5 bases and J by 2 bases, with 8 bases between the two germline ends. Germline assignment: CDR1 SEHNR and CDR2 FQNEAQ (reference sequence). The CDR3 is 13 amino acids.

The chain links TRBV9 to TRBJ2-5; D perhaps matches TRBD2 (6 bases). The V end was cut by 0 bases, the J end by 5 bases, with 14 bases between. The CDR3 loop spans 15 amino acids. CDR1 SGDLS and CDR2 YYNGEE come from the germline V gene. The CDR3 spells CASSVGGPAGETQYF. DNA of the CDR3: TGTGCCAGCAGCGTAGGGGGTCCTGCGGGGGAGACCCAGTACTTC.

This clone occurred once. The chain is built from TRBV11-3 and TRBJ2-2; maybe TRBD2 (6 bases). This CDR3 contains 15 residues. V was cut by 1 base and J by 4 bases, with 10 bases left in between. The germline V gene has CDR1 SGHNT and CDR2 YENEEA. The DNA of the CDR3 is TGTGCCAGCAGCTTAGGGGAGGCGAGCACCGGGGAGCTGTTTTTT. Protein product: CASSLGEASTGELFF.

This rearrangement joins TRBV7-2 to TRBJ2-5; 10 positions agree with TRBD2. Germline V CDR1 and CDR2: SGHTA, FQGNSA. V lost 5 bases to trimming and J lost 4 bases; unmatched junction nucleotides: 10. The CDR3 has 16 residues. The CDR3 spells CASSTMGLARGETQYF. The CDR3 DNA is TGTGCCAGCAGCACCATGGGACTAGCGAGGGGAGAGACCCAGTACTTC.

V gene TRBV15 combines with J gene TRBJ2-7; 10 bases line up with TRBD1. J lost 3 bases, V lost 1 base, and 3 bases had no gene match. The CDR3 is made up of 15 amino acids. Per germline, CDR1 LNHNV and CDR2 YYDKDF (reference sequence). The CDR3 DNA follows: TGTGCCACCAGCAGAGCTGGGACAGGGGTCTACGAGCAGTACTTC. Translated, it gives CATSRAGTGVYEQYF.